The rows below give T cell receptor beta chains drawn from one sample of a study of blood T cell repertoires in COVID-19. Data came from immunoSEQ multiplex PCR; TCRdb stores just in-frame clones and leaves some out. Of around 260,000 clones in the sample, around 85% were seen once. The material sequenced was peripheral blood. The receptors were sampled from a human donor with COVID-19, enrolled during active disease. The donor label of this sample is uncertain. The CDR3 runs from the conserved cysteine through the conserved F or W. The order of the fields is clone size, V gene, J gene, D gene, CDR3 DNA, CDR3 protein. D genes are given only for firm matches. The listing skips clone size in some rows; elsewhere it reads once, few, many or a size class.

size: NA; V: TRBV6-4; J: TRBJ2-3; D: TRBD2; DNA: TGTGCCAGCAGCGACGAACTAGCGACAGATACGCAGTATTTT; CDR3: CASSDELATDTQYF
size: NA; V: TRBV9; J: TRBJ2-3; D: TRBD2; DNA: TGTGCCAGCAGCGTAGCGGGACTAGCTGAGATCACAGATACGCAGTATTTT; CDR3: CASSVAGLAEITDTQYF
size: NA; V: TRBV28; J: TRBJ1-1; D: TRBD1; DNA: TGTGCCAGCAGTTTACAGGGGGCTAGTACTGAAGCTTTCTTT; CDR3: CASSLQGASTEAFF
size: NA; V: TRBV11-2; J: TRBJ2-7; D: TRBD1; DNA: TGTGCCAGCAGCCCCCGGGAGCAGGGGGCAGTGCAGTACTTC; CDR3: CASSPREQGAVQYF
size: NA; V: TRBV25-1; J: TRBJ1-5; D: TRBD1; DNA: TGTGCCAGCAGCTGGACAGGGGCGAAGTGTCAGCCCCAGCATTTT; CDR3: CASSWTGAKCQPQHF
size: NA; V: TRBV7-9; J: TRBJ1-4; D: TRBD1; DNA: TGTGCCAGCAGCCCTCCCGGCCGCAGGGGGAGCGAAAAACTGTTTTTT; CDR3: CASSPPGRRGSEKLFF
size: NA; V: TRBV19; J: TRBJ1-5; D: NA; DNA: TGTGCCAGTAGGGCGACAGGAAACAATCAGCCCCAGCATTTT; CDR3: CASRATGNNQPQHF
size: NA; V: TRBV29-1; J: TRBJ1-1; D: TRBD1; DNA: TGCAGCGTTGAAGCGATGGACAGGCGAGACACTGAAGCTTTCTTT; CDR3: CSVEAMDRRDTEAFF
size: NA; V: TRBV19; J: TRBJ1-1; D: NA; DNA: TGTGCCAGTACCTACTCTTCCGGGACACCGAACACTGAAGCTTTCTTT; CDR3: CASTYSSGTPNTEAFF
size: NA; V: TRBV5-5; J: TRBJ2-5; D: NA; DNA: TGTGCCAGCAGCTGGGCTCCGACAGAAGAGACCCAGTACTTC; CDR3: CASSWAPTEETQYF
size: NA; V: TRBV28; J: TRBJ2-7; D: NA; DNA: TGTGCCACAAGATCTCCGGGACTGACTCCCTACGAGCAGTACTTC; CDR3: CATRSPGLTPYEQYF
size: NA; V: TRBV29-1; J: TRBJ2-7; D: TRBD1; DNA: TGCAGCGTTGACGGGACAGCGTACGAGCAGTACTTC; CDR3: CSVDGTAYEQYF
size: few; V: TRBV12-5; J: TRBJ2-7; D: NA; DNA: TGTGCTAGTGGTTTACAGGGCTCCTACGAGCAGTACTTC; CDR3: CASGLQGSYEQYF
size: NA; V: TRBV5-6; J: TRBJ1-1; D: NA; DNA: TGTGCCAGCAGCTTTCCCGGGGATCCGGTCACTGAAGCTTTCTTT; CDR3: CASSFPGDPVTEAFF
size: many; V: TRBV19; J: TRBJ2-7; D: TRBD2; DNA: TGTGCCAGTAGTCATGGGACTAGCGGGTTCTACGAGCAGTACTTC; CDR3: CASSHGTSGFYEQYF
size: few; V: TRBV4-1; J: TRBJ1-4; D: NA; DNA: TGCGCCAGCAGCTACGACTTAGGGGCAGAAACTAATGAAAAACTGTTTTTT; CDR3: CASSYDLGAETNEKLFF
size: NA; V: TRBV30; J: TRBJ2-1; D: TRBD2; DNA: TGTGCCTGGGGGACTAGCGGGAGGGCCTGGGAGCAGTTCTTC; CDR3: CAWGTSGRAWEQFF
size: NA; V: TRBV6-1; J: TRBJ1-5; D: NA; DNA: TGTGCCAGCAGTGAAGTTCACGGGGGGGGGAAAAATCAGCCCCAGCATTTT; CDR3: CASSEVHGGGKNQPQHF
size: NA; V: TRBV19; J: TRBJ2-7; D: NA; DNA: TGTGCCAGTAGTATTTCGGACAAATCCTACGAGCAGTACTTC; CDR3: CASSISDKSYEQYF
size: NA; V: TRBV11-2; J: TRBJ2-7; D: NA; DNA: TGTGCCAGCAGCCCCCCCCAGGGGAGCTCCTACGAGCAGTACTTC; CDR3: CASSPPQGSSYEQYF
size: NA; V: TRBV9; J: TRBJ1-4; D: NA; DNA: TGTGCCAGCAGCTTCCGGGGGGCTGCTAATGAAAAACTGTTTTTT; CDR3: CASSFRGAANEKLFF
size: NA; V: TRBV6-5; J: TRBJ1-5; D: NA; DNA: TGTGCCAGCAGTTACGGTTGGGGGGGCGGTCAGCCCCAGCATTTT; CDR3: CASSYGWGGGQPQHF
size: NA; V: TRBV7-3; J: TRBJ2-1; D: NA; DNA: TGTGCCAGCAGCTTAAGCCCAGGGGTTTGGGGTGAGCAGTTCTTC; CDR3: CASSLSPGVWGEQFF
size: NA; V: TRBV15; J: TRBJ1-2; D: NA; DNA: TGTGCCACCAGCAGTGCTCCGGGGCCGGGAGGAACTCCTAATGGCTACACCTTC; CDR3: CATSSAPGPGGTPNGYTF
size: NA; V: TRBV2; J: TRBJ2-1; D: TRBD2; DNA: TGTGCCAGCCGCGGGGGGCCCCCTCAAGAGCAGTTCTTC; CDR3: CASRGGPPQEQFF
size: NA; V: TRBV25-1; J: TRBJ2-7; D: TRBD2; DNA: TGTGCCAGCAGTGGGGGGACTAGATTCTACGAGCAGTACTTC; CDR3: CASSGGTRFYEQYF
size: few; V: TRBV7-9; J: TRBJ2-3; D: NA; DNA: TGTGCCAGCAGCCCAGCTAGCGTCCGGGGAGATACGCAGTATTTT; CDR3: CASSPASVRGDTQYF
size: NA; V: TRBV19; J: TRBJ2-7; D: TRBD2; DNA: TGTGCCAGTAGTCCGGGACTAGCCCCTTTGGAGCAGTACTTC; CDR3: CASSPGLAPLEQYF
size: NA; V: TRBV9; J: TRBJ2-7; D: NA; DNA: TGTGCCAGCAGCGTCGGTCCTATGAGCGGCTACGAGCAGTACTTC; CDR3: CASSVGPMSGYEQYF
size: NA; V: TRBV28; J: TRBJ2-7; D: NA; DNA: TGTGCCAGCAGTTTTCGGGACGAGCAGTACTTC; CDR3: CASSFRDEQYF
size: NA; V: TRBV7-7; J: TRBJ2-7; D: TRBD2; DNA: TGTGCTAGCCCCGGCAGGCGGGAGGGCCTCAACGAGCAGTACTTC; CDR3: CASPGRREGLNEQYF
size: once; V: TRBV7-9; J: TRBJ2-4; D: NA; DNA: TGTGCCAGCAGCTTAGACCGAGGGACACCGGTCGGGGACATTCAGTACTTC; CDR3: CASSLDRGTPVGDIQYF
size: NA; V: TRBV10-3; J: TRBJ2-7; D: NA; DNA: TGTGCCATCAGTGGGGGCAACAAGGAGCAGTACTTC; CDR3: CAISGGNKEQYF
size: NA; V: TRBV4-3; J: TRBJ2-2; D: TRBD1; DNA: TGCGCCAGCAGCCAAGATTGGGCCGGGACAGCGAACACCGGGGAGCTGTTTTTT; CDR3: CASSQDWAGTANTGELFF
size: NA; V: TRBV27; J: TRBJ2-7; D: NA; DNA: TGTGCCAGCAGTTTGGATAGAGGTGGCTCCTACGAGCAGTACTTC; CDR3: CASSLDRGGSYEQYF
size: once; V: TRBV5-4; J: TRBJ2-7; D: TRBD1; DNA: TGTGCCAGCAGCCTTGGGCGTTTTCAGGGGGAAGACGAGCAGTACTTC; CDR3: CASSLGRFQGEDEQYF
size: NA; V: TRBV11-2; J: TRBJ2-3; D: TRBD2; DNA: TGTGCCAGCAGCTTAGTCGGGGGGGACACAGATACGCAGTATTTT; CDR3: CASSLVGGDTDTQYF
size: NA; V: TRBV6-1; J: TRBJ1-2; D: TRBD1; DNA: TGTGCCAGCAGTGAACGAGGACAGGGGTATGGCTACACCTTC; CDR3: CASSERGQGYGYTF
size: few; V: TRBV5-1; J: TRBJ2-1; D: NA; DNA: TGCGCCAGCGGAACGGGGGAGAGCCTTCCTGATGAGCAGTTCTTC; CDR3: CASGTGESLPDEQFF
size: NA; V: TRBV3-1/TRBV3-2; J: TRBJ1-4; D: NA; DNA: TGTGCCAGCGTGAGGGGGGGTTCCAATGAAAAACTGTTTTTT; CDR3: CASVRGGSNEKLFF
size: NA; V: TRBV14; J: TRBJ1-3; D: NA; DNA: TGTGCCAGCAGCCTTCGGAGATCTGGAAACACCATATATTTT; CDR3: CASSLRRSGNTIYF
size: NA; V: TRBV29-1; J: TRBJ1-2; D: TRBD1; DNA: TGCAGCGCCGCCACAGGGGGAGACTATGGCTACACCTTC; CDR3: CSAATGGDYGYTF
size: NA; V: TRBV19; J: TRBJ1-1; D: NA; DNA: TGTGCCAGTTTGAGGTCGTGGGGAGCGAACACTGAAGCTTTCTTT; CDR3: CASLRSWGANTEAFF
size: NA; V: TRBV21-1; J: TRBJ1-2; D: NA; DNA: TGTGCCAGCAGTCGCGGGCAGCGGGACTTCTATGGCTACGCCTTC; CDR3: CASSRGQRDFYGYAF
size: NA; V: TRBV4-1; J: TRBJ2-7; D: TRBD2; DNA: TGCGCCAGCAGCCAAGAAGCGGGACTCTCCTACGAGCAGTACTTC; CDR3: CASSQEAGLSYEQYF
size: few; V: TRBV19; J: TRBJ2-5; D: TRBD2; DNA: TGTGCCAGTAGTAGGAGAAGCGGGAGCGGAGAGACCCAGTACTTC; CDR3: CASSRRSGSGETQYF
size: NA; V: TRBV27; J: TRBJ1-1; D: NA; DNA: TGTGCCAGCAGTTTAAGGAGGGGGAACACTGAAGCTTTCTTT; CDR3: CASSLRRGNTEAFF
size: NA; V: TRBV5-4; J: TRBJ2-3; D: NA; DNA: TGTGCCAGCAGCTTGGATTCGACTAGCACAGATACGCAGTATTTT; CDR3: CASSLDSTSTDTQYF
size: many; V: TRBV27; J: TRBJ1-2; D: NA; DNA: TGTGCCAGCAGGGGCTATGGACAGTCTCGCTATGGCTACACCTTC; CDR3: CASRGYGQSRYGYTF
size: NA; V: TRBV5-1; J: TRBJ2-3; D: NA; DNA: TGCGCCAGCAGCTTCACCCAGGATACGCAGTATTTT; CDR3: CASSFTQDTQYF
size: NA; V: TRBV4-1; J: TRBJ1-6; D: TRBD1; DNA: TGCGCCAGCAGCCTGCAAGGACAGGGTAATTCACCCCTCCACTTT; CDR3: CASSLQGQGNSPLHF